The rows below give T cell receptor beta chains drawn from one sample of a study of cytomegalovirus exposure and HLA in healthy donors. Assay: immunoSEQ multiplex PCR; the TCRdb copy retains only in-frame clones and omits some. The repertoire holds more than 75,000 clones, with more than 70% as singletons. The sequenced material came from PBMCs. All receptors come from a woman aged 40-49 years in good health and CMV-seronegative. Both conserved end residues are trimmed from each CDR3. Size values are once, few and many counts, or a class for expanded clones, and some rows have none.

j_call v_call clone_size cdr3_aa
TRBJ2-7 TRBV4-3 . ASSQDLGPEQY
TRBJ2-5 TRBV5-6 . ASSIPGQGSETQY
TRBJ2-3 TRBV6-5 . ASSYGAGGSTDTQY
TRBJ2-7 TRBV4-2 . ASSQAGETYEQY
TRBJ2-3 TRBV18 once ASSPAVYTDTQY
TRBJ1-5 TRBV15 . ATSRDRQGVQPQH
TRBJ2-3 TRBV9 . ASSVAPDTQY
TRBJ2-3 TRBV7-3 . ASSPGGPPDTQY
TRBJ1-1 TRBV7-2 . ASSPPGTKNTEAF
TRBJ2-5 TRBV9 . ASSVDRGGLQETQY
TRBJ2-5 TRBV28 . ASSSTGVETQY
TRBJ2-7 TRBV11-1 . ASSSSPSGGYYEQY
TRBJ1-2 TRBV29-1 . SVMTVSYDYGYT
TRBJ2-7 TRBV10-3 . AISAGLAGGLYEQY
TRBJ2-3 TRBV11-3 . ASSYGETAEDTQY
TRBJ2-1 TRBV7-9 . ASSFSSGSVNYEQF
TRBJ1-2 TRBV5-6 few ASSLSGTVNYGYT
TRBJ1-2 TRBV2 . ASRGDTGLLTNYGYT
TRBJ2-7 TRBV7-9 . ASSSEGPSYEQY
TRBJ1-1 TRBV7-3 . ASRDSTAGEAF